The present T cell receptor (beta chain) was sequenced within a study of blood T cells in healthy people across ages. Findings and caveats of the study: Age brought a roughly linear fall in TCR beta diversity measured per million T cells. Whereas aged donors had fewer naive CD4+ cells, long-lived donors had more of them and higher diversity.

On this clonotype: Its cognate antigen is unknown.

Primers used in a second PCR of about 7 to 12 cycles were a sample-barcoded 5' primer and a J-beta primer mix. TCRdb processed the 5' RACE reads anew with MiXCR; each CDR3 protein has one entry. In the table there are about 780,000 distinct CDR3 sequences, about 47% of which are singletons. The CDR3 runs to 16 residues. The germline V gene encodes CDR1 LGHDT and CDR2 YNNKEL (reference sequence). Sequencing input: blood. The gene calls are TRBV3-1 and TRBJ2-1; D is perhaps TRBD2 (6 bases). The end of the DNA is better explained by TRBJ2-7, so the J call may be wrong. The receptor was derived from an elderly man in good health. CDR3 in amino acids: CASSQVTGTLYNEQYF. CDR3 coding DNA: TGTGCCAGCAGCCAAGTGACCGGGACTCTCTACAATGAGCAGTACTTC.